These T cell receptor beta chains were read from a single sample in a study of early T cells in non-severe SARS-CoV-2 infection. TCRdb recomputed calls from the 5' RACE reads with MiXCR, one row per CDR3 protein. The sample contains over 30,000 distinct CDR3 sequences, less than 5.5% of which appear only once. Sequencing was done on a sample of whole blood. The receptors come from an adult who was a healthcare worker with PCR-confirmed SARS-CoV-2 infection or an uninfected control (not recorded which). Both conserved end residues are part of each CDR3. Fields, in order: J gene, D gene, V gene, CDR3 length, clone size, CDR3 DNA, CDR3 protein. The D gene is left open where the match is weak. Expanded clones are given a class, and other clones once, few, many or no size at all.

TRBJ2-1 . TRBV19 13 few TGTGCCAGTAGCGTCATTATTCGCAATGAGCAGTTCTTC CASSVIIRNEQFF
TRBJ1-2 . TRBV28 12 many TGTGCCAGCAGTTTGTTGGCGGGATCTTGTACCTTC CASSLLAGSCTF
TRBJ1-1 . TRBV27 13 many TGTGCCAGCAGTCAACTGGTGGGGACTGAAGCTTTCTTT CASSQLVGTEAFF
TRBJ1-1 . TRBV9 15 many TGTGCCAGCAGCGTAACTGGGACTTTGAACACTGAAGCTTTCTTT CASSVTGTLNTEAFF
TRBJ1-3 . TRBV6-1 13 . TGTGCCAGCAGGACAGACTCTGGAAACACCATATATTTT CASRTDSGNTIYF
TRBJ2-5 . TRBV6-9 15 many TGTGCCAGCCGTCACACCCAGAGGGCTGGGGAGACCCAGTACTTC CASRHTQRAGETQYF
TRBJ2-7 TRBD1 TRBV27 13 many TGTGCCAGCAGTCCACAGGGGGTGTACGAGCAGTACTTC CASSPQGVYEQYF
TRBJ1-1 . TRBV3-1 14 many TGTGCCAGCAGCCAACGATATGACAAAACTGAAGCTTTCTTT CASSQRYDKTEAFF
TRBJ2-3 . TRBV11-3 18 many TGTGCCAGCAGCTTAGGAGGCTGGGGGGGCCAGAGCACAGATACGCAGTATTTT CASSLGGWGGQSTDTQYF
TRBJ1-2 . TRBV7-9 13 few TGTGCCAGCAGCTTGCCTTCAGGGGACGGCTACACCTTC CASSLPSGDGYTF
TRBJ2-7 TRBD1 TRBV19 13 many TGTGCCAGTTCCGGAACAGGGGTTTACGAGCAGTACTTC CASSGTGVYEQYF
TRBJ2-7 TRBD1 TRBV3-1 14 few TGTGCCAGCAGCCAAGGACAGGGAATTTACGAGCAGTACTTC CASSQGQGIYEQYF
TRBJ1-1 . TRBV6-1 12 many TGTGCCAGCAGGTGGTCGAACACTGAAGCTTTCTTT CASRWSNTEAFF
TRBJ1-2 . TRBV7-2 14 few TGTGCCAGCAGTAGTAGGCAGGAGAACTATGGCTACACCTTC CASSSRQENYGYTF
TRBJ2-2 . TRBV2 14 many TGTGCCAGCAGGCCAGAGGCGATCGCCGGGGAGCTGTTTTTT CASRPEAIAGELFF
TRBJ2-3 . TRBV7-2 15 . TGTGCCAGCAGCTTAGATGGGGGGCGAGGAGATACGCAGTATTTT CASSLDGGRGDTQYF
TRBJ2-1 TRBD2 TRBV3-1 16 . TGTGCCAGCAGCCAAGATACGAGCGGGGGGGCGAAAGAGCAGTTCTTC CASSQDTSGGAKEQFF
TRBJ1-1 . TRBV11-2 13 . TGTGCCAGCGGGCAGGGGAGGAATACTGAAGCTTTCTTT CASGQGRNTEAFF
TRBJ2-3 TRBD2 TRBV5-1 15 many TGCGCCAGCAGCTTGTTCAGCGGGGCAGTAGATACGCAGTATTTT CASSLFSGAVDTQYF
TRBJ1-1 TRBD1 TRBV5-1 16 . TGCGCCAGCAGCCACGGGACAGGGGGCCCGAACACTGAAGCTTTCTTT CASSHGTGGPNTEAFF
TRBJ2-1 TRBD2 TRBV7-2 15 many TGTGCCAGCAGCTTCAGCGGGGGGGCCAACAATGAGCAGTTCTTC CASSFSGGANNEQFF
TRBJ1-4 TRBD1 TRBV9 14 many TGTGCCAGCAGCAAAGACAGGGGGAATGAAAAACTGTTTTTT CASSKDRGNEKLFF
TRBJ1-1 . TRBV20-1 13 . TGCAGTGCTCCCGGGACAAGGGACACTGAAGCTTTCTTT CSAPGTRDTEAFF